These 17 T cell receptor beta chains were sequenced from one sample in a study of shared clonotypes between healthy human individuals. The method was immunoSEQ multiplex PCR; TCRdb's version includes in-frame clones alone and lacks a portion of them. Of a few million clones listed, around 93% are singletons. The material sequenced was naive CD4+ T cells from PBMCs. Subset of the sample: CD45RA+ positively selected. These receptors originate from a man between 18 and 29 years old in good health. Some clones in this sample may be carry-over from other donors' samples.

The CDR3, as DNA: TGTGCCAGTAGTATAGTCTTTTCGAGGAGCAATCAGCCCCAGCATTTT. It translates to CASSIVFSRSNQPQHF. J is TRBJ1-5 and V is TRBV19; no firm D call. CDR1 is LNHDA, CDR2 SQIVND, per germline (reference sequence). The germline V and J ends were trimmed by 1 base and 1 base, with 11 bases remaining between them. The CDR3 extends over 16 amino acids. The full variable domain, its missing parts supplied by reference TRBV19 and TRBJ1-5, is DGGITQSPKYLFRKEGQNVTLSCEQNLNHDAMYWYRQDPGQGLRLIYYSQIVNDFQKGDIAEGYSVSREKKESFPLTVTSAQKNPTAFYLCASSIVFSRSNQPQHFGDGTRLSIL.

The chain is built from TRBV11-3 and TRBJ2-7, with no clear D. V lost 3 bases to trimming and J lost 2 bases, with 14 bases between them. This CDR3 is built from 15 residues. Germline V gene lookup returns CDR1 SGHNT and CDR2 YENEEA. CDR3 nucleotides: TGTGCCAGCAGCTTTGAGTACGGACCTACCTACGAGCAGTACTTC. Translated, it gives CASSFEYGPTYEQYF.

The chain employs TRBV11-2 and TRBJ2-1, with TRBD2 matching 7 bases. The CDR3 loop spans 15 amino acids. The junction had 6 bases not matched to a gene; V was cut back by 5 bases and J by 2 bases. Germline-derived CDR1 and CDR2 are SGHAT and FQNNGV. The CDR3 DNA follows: TGTGCCAGCAGCCCGGCCCTAGCGGCCTACAATGAGCAGTTCTTC. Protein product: CASSPALAAYNEQFF.

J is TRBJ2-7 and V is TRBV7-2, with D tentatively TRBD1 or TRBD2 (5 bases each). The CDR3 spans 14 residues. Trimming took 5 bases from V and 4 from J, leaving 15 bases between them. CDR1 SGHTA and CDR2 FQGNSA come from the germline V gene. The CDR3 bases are TGTGCCAGCAGCCCCGGGGACCGAGTTTACGAGCAGTACTTC. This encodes CASSPGDRVYEQYF.

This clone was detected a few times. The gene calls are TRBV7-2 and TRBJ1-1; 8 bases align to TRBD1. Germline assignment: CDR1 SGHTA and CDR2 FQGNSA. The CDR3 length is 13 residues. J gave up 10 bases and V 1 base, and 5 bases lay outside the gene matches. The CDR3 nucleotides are TGTGCCAGCAGCTTAGAGGACAGGGTCAGAGCTTTCTTT. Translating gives CASSLEDRVRAFF.

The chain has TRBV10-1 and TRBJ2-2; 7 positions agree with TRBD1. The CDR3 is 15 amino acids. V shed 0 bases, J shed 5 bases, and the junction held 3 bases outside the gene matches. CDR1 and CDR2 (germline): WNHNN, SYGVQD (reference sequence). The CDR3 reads CASSESGRGTGELFF. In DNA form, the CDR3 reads TGCGCCAGCAGTGAGTCAGGCAGGGGGACCGGGGAGCTGTTTTTT.

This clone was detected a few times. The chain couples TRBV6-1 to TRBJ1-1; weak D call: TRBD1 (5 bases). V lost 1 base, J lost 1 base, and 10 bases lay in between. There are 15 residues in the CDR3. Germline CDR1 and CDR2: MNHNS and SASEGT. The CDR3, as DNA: TGTGCCAGCAGTGAAGGGTGGGGCACGAACACTGAAGCTTTCTTT. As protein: CASSEGWGTNTEAFF.

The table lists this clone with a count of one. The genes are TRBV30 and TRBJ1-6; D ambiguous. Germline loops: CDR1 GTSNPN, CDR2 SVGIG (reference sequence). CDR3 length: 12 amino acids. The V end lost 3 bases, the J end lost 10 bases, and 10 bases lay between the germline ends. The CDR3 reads CAWRDSWSPLHF. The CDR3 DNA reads TGTGCCTGGAGGGACTCATGGTCACCCCTCCACTTT. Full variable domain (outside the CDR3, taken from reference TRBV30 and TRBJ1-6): SQTIHQWPATLVQPVGSPLSLECTVEGTSNPNLYWYRQAAGRGLQLLFYSVGIGQISSEVPQNLSASRPQDRQFILSSKKLLLSDSGFYLCAWRDSWSPLHFGNGTRLTVT.

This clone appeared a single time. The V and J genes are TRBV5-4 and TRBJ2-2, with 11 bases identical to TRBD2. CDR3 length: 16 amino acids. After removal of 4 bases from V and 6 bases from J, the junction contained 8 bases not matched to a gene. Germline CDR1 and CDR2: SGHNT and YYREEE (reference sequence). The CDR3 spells CASSNLAGGSAGELFF. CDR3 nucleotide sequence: TGTGCCAGCAGCAACTTAGCGGGAGGGTCGGCCGGGGAGCTGTTTTTT. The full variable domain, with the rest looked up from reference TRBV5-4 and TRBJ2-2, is ETGVTQSPTHLIKTRGQQVTLRCSSQSGHNTVSWYQQALGQGPQFIFQYYREEENGRGNFPPRFSGLQFPNYSSELNVNALELDDSALYLCASSNLAGGSAGELFFGEGSRLTVL.

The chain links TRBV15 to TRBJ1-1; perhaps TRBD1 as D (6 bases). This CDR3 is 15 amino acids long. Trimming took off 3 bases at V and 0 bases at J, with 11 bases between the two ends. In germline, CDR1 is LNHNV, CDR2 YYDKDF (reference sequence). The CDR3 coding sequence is TGTGCCACCAGCAGCTTGGGGGCGCTGAACACTGAAGCTTTCTTT. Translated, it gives CATSSLGALNTEAFF.

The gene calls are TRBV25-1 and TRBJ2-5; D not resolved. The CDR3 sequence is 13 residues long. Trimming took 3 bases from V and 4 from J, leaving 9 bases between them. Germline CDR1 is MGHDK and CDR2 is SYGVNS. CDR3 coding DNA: TGTGCCAGCAGTGAGCACACCGGAGAGACCCAGTACTTC. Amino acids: CASSEHTGETQYF.

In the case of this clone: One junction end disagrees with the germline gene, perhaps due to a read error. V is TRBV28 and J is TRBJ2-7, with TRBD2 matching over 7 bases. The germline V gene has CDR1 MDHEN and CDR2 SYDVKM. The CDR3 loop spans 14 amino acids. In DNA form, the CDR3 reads TGTGCCAGCAGTTTACCCGCCGGCGGGGGTGGATGGCACTTC. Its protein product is CASSLPAGGGGWHF.

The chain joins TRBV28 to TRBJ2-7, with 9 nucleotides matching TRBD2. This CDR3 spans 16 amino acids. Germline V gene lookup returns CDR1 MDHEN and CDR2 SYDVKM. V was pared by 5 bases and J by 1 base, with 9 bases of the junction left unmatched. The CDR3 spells CASSRKSAGGSYEQYF. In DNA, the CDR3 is TGTGCCAGCAGTCGAAAGTCAGCGGGAGGATCCTACGAGCAGTACTTC.

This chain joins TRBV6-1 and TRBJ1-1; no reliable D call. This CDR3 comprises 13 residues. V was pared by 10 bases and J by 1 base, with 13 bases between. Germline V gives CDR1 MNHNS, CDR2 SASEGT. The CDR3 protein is CATQEAGNTEAFF. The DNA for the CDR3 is TGTGCCACCCAAGAGGCAGGGAACACTGAAGCTTTCTTT.

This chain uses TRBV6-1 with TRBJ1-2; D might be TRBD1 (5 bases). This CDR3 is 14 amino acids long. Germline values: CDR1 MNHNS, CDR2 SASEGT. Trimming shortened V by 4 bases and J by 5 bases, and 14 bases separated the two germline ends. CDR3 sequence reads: CASSGGEKRYGYTF. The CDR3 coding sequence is TGTGCCAGCAGTGGGGGGGAGAAACGGTATGGCTACACCTTC.

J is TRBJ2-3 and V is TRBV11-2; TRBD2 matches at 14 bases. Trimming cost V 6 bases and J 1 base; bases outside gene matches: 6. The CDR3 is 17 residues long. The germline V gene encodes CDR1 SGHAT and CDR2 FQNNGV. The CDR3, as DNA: TGTGCCAGCAGTCAGGGACTAGCGGGAGATGGCACAGATACGCAGTATTTT. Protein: CASSQGLAGDGTDTQYF. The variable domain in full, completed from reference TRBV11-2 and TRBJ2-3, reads EAGVAQSPRYKIIEKRQSVAFWCNPISGHATLYWYQQILGQGPKLLIQFQNNGVVDDSQLPKDRFSAERLKGVDSTLKIQPAKLEDSAVYLCASSQGLAGDGTDTQYFGPGTRLTVL.

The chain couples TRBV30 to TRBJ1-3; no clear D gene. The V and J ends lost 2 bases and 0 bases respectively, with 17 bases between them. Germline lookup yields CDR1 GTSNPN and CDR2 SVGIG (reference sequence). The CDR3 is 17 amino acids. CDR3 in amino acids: CAWSQIGIPSSGNTIYF. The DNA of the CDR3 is TGTGCCTGGAGTCAAATTGGGATTCCCAGCTCTGGAAACACCATATATTTT.